The 26 T cell receptor beta chains listed next were all sequenced from one sample in a study of technical replicates of blood from several donors (TCRdb year 2017). The receptor library was made with the immunoSEQ multiplex PCR assay. Entries here come from immuneACCESS through TCRdb and include only in-frame sequences with V and J called. Some clones fail to appear in such tables; in the studies checked, an unresolved V gene covers under half of the shortfall, and the cause of the remainder is unknown. The sample table lists about 97,000 clones, roughly 94% of them with a count of one. The top ten clones comprise roughly 0.31% of the sample. The sequenced sample was T cells isolated from PBMCs. These receptors came from a human donor in good health.

CDR3 coding DNA: TGTGCCAGCAGCTTGCGAACAGCCTACGAGCAGTACTTC. As protein: CASSLRTAYEQYF. The V gene is TRBV7-9, the J gene TRBJ2-7; D call uncertain. Germline V gene data show CDR1 as SEHNR and CDR2 as FQNEAQ (reference sequence). The V and J ends lost 3 bases and 2 bases respectively, with 8 bases between them. This CDR3 comprises 13 residues. Complete variable domain (other parts from reference TRBV7-9 and TRBJ2-7): DTGVSQNPRHKITKRGQNVTFRCDPISEHNRLYWYRQTLGQGPEFLTYFQNEAQLEKSRLLSDRFSAERPKGSFSTLEIQRTEQGDSAMYLCASSLRTAYEQYFGPGTRLTVT.

The gene calls are TRBV30 and TRBJ2-5, with 7 positions matching TRBD1. The V segment lost 1 base and the J segment 4 bases; nucleotides outside the gene matches: 9. The length of the CDR3 is 15 residues. CDR1 GTSNPN and CDR2 SVGIG come from the germline V gene (reference sequence). The CDR3 protein is CAWSEIGQVSETQYF. Written as DNA, the CDR3 is TGTGCCTGGAGTGAGATCGGACAGGTTTCAGAGACCCAGTACTTC.

This sequence joins TRBV10-1 and TRBJ1-2; no reliable D call. This CDR3 has 11 amino acids. V gave up 6 bases and J gave up 7 bases, with 9 bases separating them. Germline loops: CDR1 WNHNN, CDR2 SYGVQD (reference sequence). In DNA, the CDR3 is TGCGCCAGCAGAGTTCCGCGTGGCTACACCTTC. Protein: CASRVPRGYTF.

V gene TRBV2 combines with J gene TRBJ2-1, with TRBD2 identical over 9 bases. Trimming at V came to 8 bases and at J to 7 bases, leaving 12 bases not matched to a gene. This CDR3 contains 15 residues. Germline V gene sequence: CDR1 SNHLY, CDR2 FYNNEI. CDR3 nucleotide sequence: TGTGCCAGCCCAAAAGCGGGAGGCGATTTTAATGAGCAGTTCTTC. It is translated as CASPKAGGDFNEQFF.

This chain joins TRBV2 and TRBJ2-5; 10 bases agree with TRBD1. Germline loops: CDR1 SNHLY, CDR2 FYNNEI. This CDR3 has 14 residues. Trimming took 6 bases from V and 4 from J; bases not matched to a gene: 5. CDR3 DNA sequence: TGTGCCAGCAGCAGACAGGGGGCCGGAGAGACCCAGTACTTC. Protein product: CASSRQGAGETQYF.

This chain joins TRBV27 and TRBJ2-2, with unresolved D. The V gene lost 5 bases and the J gene lost 1 base, with 11 bases spanning the gap. CDR1 is MNHEY, CDR2 SMNVEV, per germline (reference sequence). This CDR3 contains 15 residues. CDR3 in amino acids: CASSIQTGNTGELFF. CDR3 DNA: TGTGCCAGCAGTATCCAAACTGGGAACACCGGGGAGCTGTTTTTT.

The chain joins TRBV10-2 to TRBJ2-1; 7 bases agree with TRBD1. There are 11 residues in the CDR3. Germline V gene lookup returns CDR1 WSHSY and CDR2 SAAADI. V gave up 5 bases and J gave up 9 bases; unmatched junction bases: 1. CDR3 bases: TGCGCCAGCAGTTGGGACAGTGAGCAGTTCTTC. It encodes CASSWDSEQFF.

The chain is built from TRBV7-9 and TRBJ1-5, with D possibly being TRBD1 (6 bases). CDR1 and CDR2 (germline): SEHNR, FQNEAQ (reference sequence). The CDR3 length is 15 residues. With 1 base removed from V and 4 bases from J, the gap between germline ends came to 11 bases. CDR3 nucleotide sequence: TGTGCCAGCAGCTTAGAATCACAGGGAAATCAGCCCCAGCATTTT. Translating it yields CASSLESQGNQPQHF.

The chain recombines TRBV6-6 with TRBJ1-4, with 7 bases lining up with TRBD1. V trimming: 2 bases; J trimming: 5 bases; junction bases outside the gene matches: 5. CDR3 size: 15 residues. Germline CDR1 MNHNY, CDR2 SVGAGI (reference sequence). Here the CDR3 DNA reads TGTGCCAGCAGTTACCCAGAGACAGGGAATGAAAAACTGTTTTTT. This sequence encodes CASSYPETGNEKLFF.

This chain joins TRBV21-1 and TRBJ1-1; the D call TRBD1 from the table was never checked on the DNA. TRBV21-1 is described as a pseudogene. The CDR3 is made up of 15 amino acids. In DNA, the CDR3 is TGTGCCAGCAGCAAAGGATCAGGGAACTGCACTGAAGCTTTCTTT. Translated, it gives CASSKGSGNCTEAFF.

This clone has only one observation. The chain uses TRBV6-5 and TRBJ2-5, with 9 bases fitting TRBD2. The DNA end is more similar to TRBJ2-7, so the J call may be wrong. The CDR3 contains 14 residues. Germline CDR1 is MNHEY and CDR2 is SVGAGI. CDR3 nucleotide sequence: TGTGCCAGCAGCATAGCGGGAGTCCCCTACGAGCAGTACTTC. This gives the protein CASSIAGVPYEQYF.

The V call is TRBV4-2, the J call TRBJ1-2; 7 bases are shared with TRBD1. The CDR3 length is 15 residues. CDR1 is LGHNA, CDR2 YNFKEQ, per germline. The V and J ends lost 0 bases and 3 bases, in that order; junction bases with no gene match: 4. CDR3 coding DNA: TGTGCCAGCAGCCAAGAAGGGGGCGCAGACTATGGCTACACCTTC. Residues: CASSQEGGADYGYTF.

This clone was seen once. The V call is TRBV6-5, the J call TRBJ1-2, with a weak D call TRBD1 (6 bases). Germline values: CDR1 MNHEY, CDR2 SVGAGI. The CDR3 extends over 12 amino acids. V lost 6 bases and J lost 5, with 10 bases in between. CDR3 nucleotide sequence: TGTGCCAGCAGCCCGGACAGATATGGCTACACCTTC. It yields the protein CASSPDRYGYTF.

The genes are TRBV10-2 and TRBJ2-7, with 8 positions matching TRBD2. CDR3 length: 17 amino acids. Germline V gene lookup returns CDR1 WSHSY and CDR2 SAAADI. With 3 bases clipped from V and 5 bases from J, the junction kept 15 bases outside the gene matches. The CDR3: CASSDLTRSGVSDEQYF. The CDR3 DNA follows: TGCGCCAGCAGTGACCTGACCCGTAGCGGGGTATCGGACGAGCAGTACTTC.

J is TRBJ1-1 and V is TRBV7-9, with 7 bases aligning to TRBD1. This CDR3 contains 15 residues. Germline V gene sequence: CDR1 SEHNR, CDR2 FQNEAQ (reference sequence). Trimming at V came to 5 bases and at J to 5 bases, leaving 11 bases not matched to a gene. The CDR3 reads CASSDGSRGETEAFF. The CDR3 DNA sequence: TGTGCCAGCAGCGATGGTAGCAGGGGGGAGACTGAAGCTTTCTTT.

The chain couples TRBV6-4 to TRBJ1-2; perhaps TRBD1 as D (5 bases). Per germline, CDR1 MRHNA and CDR2 SNTAGT. The CDR3 covers 14 residues. Trimming cost V 1 base and J 7 bases, with 13 bases left between them. The CDR3 sequence: CASSDFGGASGYTF. The CDR3 DNA follows: TGTGCCAGCAGTGACTTCGGAGGGGCTAGTGGCTACACCTTC.

This chain links TRBV9 with TRBJ2-2; D gene unclear. The CDR3 sequence is 13 residues long. V lost 4 bases and J lost 5, with 9 bases in between. CDR1 and CDR2 from the germline V gene are SGDLS and YYNGEE. This CDR3 reads CASSFAITGELFF. The CDR3 region has the DNA TGTGCCAGCAGCTTTGCTATAACCGGGGAGCTGTTTTTT.

The gene calls are TRBV30 and TRBJ2-1; 7 nucleotides align to TRBD2. With 1 base clipped from V and 0 bases from J, the junction kept 6 bases outside the gene matches. The CDR3 length is 16 residues. The germline gives CDR1 GTSNPN, CDR2 SVGIG (reference sequence). CDR3 amino acids: CAWSGVGGSSYNEQFF. The CDR3 bases are TGTGCCTGGAGTGGAGTCGGGGGGAGCTCCTACAATGAGCAGTTCTTC. Looking up the rest from reference TRBV30 and TRBJ2-1 gives the full variable domain: SQTIHQWPATLVQPVGSPLSLECTVEGTSNPNLYWYRQAAGRGLQLLFYSVGIGQISSEVPQNLSASRPQDRQFILSSKKLLLSDSGFYLCAWSGVGGSSYNEQFFGPGTRLTVL.

The J gene is TRBJ2-5, the V gene TRBV5-1; no firm D call. The better agreement between TRBJ2-7 and the DNA end casts doubt on the J call. CDR1 SGHRS and CDR2 YFSETQ come from the germline V gene. The CDR3 has 13 residues. CDR3 region: CASSWQHDNEQYF. CDR3 bases: TGCGCCAGCAGCTGGCAGCACGACAACGAGCAGTACTTC.

The chain uses TRBV4-1 and TRBJ2-7, with D possibly TRBD2 on 6 matching bases. Trimming took 2 bases from V and 6 from J, leaving 14 bases between them. The CDR3 covers 14 residues. CDR1 is MGHRA, CDR2 YSYEKL, per germline. CDR3 region: CASSQIPRGSEQYF. The CDR3 bases are TGCGCCAGCAGCCAAATACCACGGGGGTCCGAGCAGTACTTC.

The chain is built from TRBV6-6 and TRBJ2-3, with D perhaps TRBD1 (8 bases). Germline V gene sequence: CDR1 MNHNY, CDR2 SVGAGI (reference sequence). The CDR3 is 16 amino acids. V gave up 6 bases and J gave up 3 bases, with 19 bases separating them. The CDR3 bases are TGTGCCAGCAGCTACGGACAGGGAGGGACTACAGATACGCAGTATTTT. This sequence encodes CASSYGQGGTTDTQYF.

The genes are TRBV7-2 and TRBJ2-7; TRBD2 matches 15 bases. Germline CDR1 and CDR2: SGHTA and FQGNSA. Trimming removed 3 bases from V and 0 bases from J; junction bases left unmatched: 6. The CDR3 loop spans 18 amino acids. CDR3 coding DNA: TGTGCCAGCAGCTTGGGGACTAGCGGGAGGACCCTCTCCTACGAGCAGTACTTC. This codes for CASSLGTSGRTLSYEQYF.

The chain combines TRBV4-1 with TRBJ2-5, with a tentative D call TRBD2 (6 bases). The germline CDR1 and CDR2 sequences are MGHRA and YSYEKL. This CDR3 is 17 amino acids long. V lost 4 bases, J lost 2 bases, and 20 bases lay in between. CDR3 amino acids: CASSLLVVREYQETQYF. DNA of the CDR3: TGCGCCAGCAGCCTCCTCGTCGTCCGGGAGTATCAAGAGACCCAGTACTTC.

The rearrangement joins TRBV6-4 to TRBJ2-1; 7 nucleotides line up with TRBD1. Unmatched junction bases numbered 0, after V lost 4 bases and J lost 0 bases. This CDR3 contains 14 residues. Germline-derived CDR1 and CDR2 are MRHNA and SNTAGT. CDR3 in amino acids: CASSAGGSYNEQFF. As DNA, the CDR3 is TGTGCCAGCAGTGCAGGGGGCTCCTACAATGAGCAGTTCTTC.

This chain uses TRBV19 with TRBJ2-7, with D perhaps matching TRBD2 (5 bases). The germline V and J ends were trimmed by 6 bases and 4 bases, with 19 bases remaining between them. Germline V gives CDR1 LNHDA, CDR2 SQIVND (reference sequence). CDR3 length: 15 residues. DNA for the CDR3: TGTGCCAGTAGGCCCCCCTGGGGAGAGGAATACGAGCAGTACTTC. Encoded protein: CASRPPWGEEYEQYF. Together with reference TRBV19 and TRBJ2-7, the CDR3 gives the full variable domain: DGGITQSPKYLFRKEGQNVTLSCEQNLNHDAMYWYRQDPGQGLRLIYYSQIVNDFQKGDIAEGYSVSREKKESFPLTVTSAQKNPTAFYLCASRPPWGEEYEQYFGPGTRLTVT.

This chain links TRBV19 with TRBJ2-4; maybe TRBD1 (6 bases). The CDR3 contains 15 residues. Germline values: CDR1 LNHDA, CDR2 SQIVND (reference sequence). Trimming pared 1 base from V and 0 bases from J, leaving 7 bases between. The CDR3 nucleotides read TGTGCCAGTAGTATAGTGGACAGAGCCAAAAACATTCAGTACTTC. Translation: CASSIVDRAKNIQYF.